The 7 T cell receptor beta chains listed next were all sequenced from one sample in a study of vaccination and CD4 T cells after COVID-19. Specified time point: late sampling 161 to 241 days after vaccination in a few convalescent patients. Treatment described: approximately nine-day PBMC culture with coronavirus spike peptide pools or control peptides (ViraFEST assay). These receptors lack a known antigen. With the Oncomine TCR Beta short-read assay, DNA from cultured CD4+ T cells was sequenced. A single record per CDR3 protein comes from TCRdb applying MiXCR to the PCR reads. The profile shows tens of thousands of distinct CDR3 sequences, over 40% of them singletons. The sample consisted of CD4+ T cells from blood, cultured in vitro, taken about 7 months after SARS-CoV-2 vaccination. These receptor sequences come from a human donor who had recovered from COVID-19.

This chain connects TRBV28 to TRBJ1-6; unclear D gene. CDR1 and CDR2 from the germline V gene are MDHEN and SYDVKM. CDR3 length equals 12 residues. V was clipped by 2 bases and J by 8 bases, with 4 bases between them. CDR3 nucleotides: TGTGCCAGCAGTTTAAGGGATTCACCCCTCCACTTT. Encoded protein: CASSLRDSPLHF. Full variable domain (outside the CDR3, taken from reference TRBV28 and TRBJ1-6): DVKVTQSSRYLVKRTGEKVFLECVQDMDHENMFWYRQDPGLGLRLIYFSYDVKMKEKGDIPEGYSVSREKKERFSLILESASTNQTSMYLCASSLRDSPLHFGNGTRLTVT.

This chain connects TRBV28 to TRBJ1-2, with D hard to call. This CDR3 is 12 amino acids long. Trimming pared 3 bases from V and 2 bases from J, leaving 4 bases between. Germline values: CDR1 MDHEN, CDR2 SYDVKM. The CDR3 DNA sequence: TGTGCCAGCAGTTTGCAGAACTATGGCTACACCTTC. Protein sequence: CASSLQNYGYTF.

The chain links TRBV18 to TRBJ1-6; D is unclear. Germline assignment: CDR1 KGHSH and CDR2 LQKENI. The CDR3 has 13 amino acids. V was cut by 6 bases and J by 7 bases, with 10 bases left in between. The CDR3 is CASSQKDNSPLHF. The CDR3 DNA follows: TGTGCCAGCTCCCAAAAGGACAATTCACCCCTCCACTTT.

This clonotype came up a few times. The CDR3 loop is CSARVASHTYEQYF. In nucleotides, the CDR3 is TGCAGTGCTAGAGTTGCCAGCCATACCTACGAGCAGTACTTC. J is TRBJ2-7 and V is TRBV20-1, with D uncertain. The CDR3 extends over 14 amino acids. V dropped 1 base and J dropped 2 bases, with 12 bases sitting between them. CDR1 is DFQATT, CDR2 SNEGSKA, per germline (reference sequence).

The chain recombines TRBV14 with TRBJ1-5, with 7 bases lining up with TRBD1. CDR1 and CDR2 (germline): SGHDN, FVKESK. Trimming took 2 bases from V and 3 from J; bases not matched to a gene: 4. The CDR3 is made up of 15 amino acids. This chain's CDR3 is CASSQSGQFNQPQHF. The DNA of the CDR3 is TGTGCCAGCAGCCAATCGGGACAGTTCAATCAGCCCCAGCATTTT.

V usage is TRBV10-1 and J usage is TRBJ2-7; the D gene could be TRBD1 or TRBD2 (5 bases each). Germline values: CDR1 WNHNN, CDR2 SYGVQD (reference sequence). With 7 bases removed from V and 4 bases from J, the gap between germline ends came to 14 bases. The CDR3 loop spans 13 amino acids. CDR3 protein: CASIRGRCYEQYF. CDR3 nucleotide sequence: TGCGCCAGCATCCGGGGACGATGTTACGAGCAGTACTTC.

DNA for the CDR3: TGTGCCAGCAGCTGGTGGGACAGGCCCCAGCCCCAGCATTTT. Residues: CASSWWDRPQPQHF. The chain uses TRBV6-2 or TRBV6-3 and TRBJ1-5; 8 positions agree with TRBD1. The germline CDR1 and CDR2 sequences are MNHEY and SVGEGT. After removal of 6 bases from V and 7 bases from J, the junction contained 8 bases not matched to a gene. The CDR3 loop spans 14 amino acids.